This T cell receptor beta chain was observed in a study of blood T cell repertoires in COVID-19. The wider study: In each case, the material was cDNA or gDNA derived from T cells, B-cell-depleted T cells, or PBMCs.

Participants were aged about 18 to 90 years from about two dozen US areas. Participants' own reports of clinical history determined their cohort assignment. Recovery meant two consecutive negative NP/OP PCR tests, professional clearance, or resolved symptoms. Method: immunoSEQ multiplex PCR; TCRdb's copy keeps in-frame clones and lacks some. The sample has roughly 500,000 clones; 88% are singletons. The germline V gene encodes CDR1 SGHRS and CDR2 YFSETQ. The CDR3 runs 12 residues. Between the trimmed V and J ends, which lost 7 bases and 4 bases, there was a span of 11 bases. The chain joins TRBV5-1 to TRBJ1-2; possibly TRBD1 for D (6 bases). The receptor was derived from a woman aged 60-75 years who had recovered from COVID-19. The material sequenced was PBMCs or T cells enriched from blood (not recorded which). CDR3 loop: CASRTGSYGYTF. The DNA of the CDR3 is TGCGCCAGCCGAACAGGGAGCTATGGCTACACCTTC.